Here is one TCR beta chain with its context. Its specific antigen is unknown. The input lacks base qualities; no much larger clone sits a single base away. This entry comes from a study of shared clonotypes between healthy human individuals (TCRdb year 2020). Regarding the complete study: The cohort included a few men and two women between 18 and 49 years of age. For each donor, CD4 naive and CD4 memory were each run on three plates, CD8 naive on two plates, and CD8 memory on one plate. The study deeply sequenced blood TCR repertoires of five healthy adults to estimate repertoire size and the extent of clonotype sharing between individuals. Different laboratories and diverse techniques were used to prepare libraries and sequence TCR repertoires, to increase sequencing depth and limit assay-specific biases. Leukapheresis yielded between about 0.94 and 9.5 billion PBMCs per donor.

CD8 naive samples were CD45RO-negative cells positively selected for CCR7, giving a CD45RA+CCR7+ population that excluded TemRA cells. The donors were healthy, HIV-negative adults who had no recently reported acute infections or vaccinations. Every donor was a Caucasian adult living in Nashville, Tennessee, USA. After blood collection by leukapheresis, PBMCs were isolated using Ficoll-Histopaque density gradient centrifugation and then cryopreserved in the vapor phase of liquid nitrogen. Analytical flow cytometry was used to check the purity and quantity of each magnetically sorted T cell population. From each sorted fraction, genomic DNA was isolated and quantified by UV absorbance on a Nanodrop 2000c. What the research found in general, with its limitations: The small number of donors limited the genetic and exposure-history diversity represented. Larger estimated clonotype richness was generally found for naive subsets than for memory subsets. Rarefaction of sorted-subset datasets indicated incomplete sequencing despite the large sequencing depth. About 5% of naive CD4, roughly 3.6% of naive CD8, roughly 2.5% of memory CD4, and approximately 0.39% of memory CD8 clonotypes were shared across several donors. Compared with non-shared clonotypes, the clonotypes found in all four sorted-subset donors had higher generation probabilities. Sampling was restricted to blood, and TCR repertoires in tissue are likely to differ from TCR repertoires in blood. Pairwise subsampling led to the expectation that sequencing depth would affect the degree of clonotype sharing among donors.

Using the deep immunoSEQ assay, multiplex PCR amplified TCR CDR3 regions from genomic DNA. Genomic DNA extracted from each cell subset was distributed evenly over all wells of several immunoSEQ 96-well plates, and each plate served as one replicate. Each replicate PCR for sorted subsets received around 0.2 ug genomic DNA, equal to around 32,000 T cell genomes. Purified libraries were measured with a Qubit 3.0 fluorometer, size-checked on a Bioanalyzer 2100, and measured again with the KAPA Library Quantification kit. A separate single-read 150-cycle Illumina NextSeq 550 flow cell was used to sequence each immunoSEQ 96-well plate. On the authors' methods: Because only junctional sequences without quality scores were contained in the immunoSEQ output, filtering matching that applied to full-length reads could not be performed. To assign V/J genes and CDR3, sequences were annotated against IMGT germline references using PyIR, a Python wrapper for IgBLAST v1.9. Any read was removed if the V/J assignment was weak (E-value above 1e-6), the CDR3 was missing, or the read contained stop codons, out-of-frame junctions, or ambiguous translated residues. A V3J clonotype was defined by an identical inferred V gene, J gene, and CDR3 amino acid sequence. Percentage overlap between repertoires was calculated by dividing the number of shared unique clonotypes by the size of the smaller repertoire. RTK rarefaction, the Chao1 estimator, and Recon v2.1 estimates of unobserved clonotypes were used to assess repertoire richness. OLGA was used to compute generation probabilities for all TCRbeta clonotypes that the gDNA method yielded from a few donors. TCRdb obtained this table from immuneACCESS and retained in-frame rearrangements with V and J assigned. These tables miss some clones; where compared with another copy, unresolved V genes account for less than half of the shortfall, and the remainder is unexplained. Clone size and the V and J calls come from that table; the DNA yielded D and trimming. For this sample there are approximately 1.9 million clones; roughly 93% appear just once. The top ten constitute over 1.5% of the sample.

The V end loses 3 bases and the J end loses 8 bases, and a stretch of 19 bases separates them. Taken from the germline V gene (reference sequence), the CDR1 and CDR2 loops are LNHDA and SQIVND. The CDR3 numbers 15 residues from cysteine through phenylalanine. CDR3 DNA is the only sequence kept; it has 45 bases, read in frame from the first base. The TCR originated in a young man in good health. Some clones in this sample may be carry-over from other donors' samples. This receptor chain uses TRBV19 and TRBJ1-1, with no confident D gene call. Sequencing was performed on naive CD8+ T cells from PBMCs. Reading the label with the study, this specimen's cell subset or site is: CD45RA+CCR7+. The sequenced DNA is TGTGCCAGTAGTATGAGACAAACCCTCCCCACCGAAGCTTTCTTT. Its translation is CASSMRQTLPTEAFF.